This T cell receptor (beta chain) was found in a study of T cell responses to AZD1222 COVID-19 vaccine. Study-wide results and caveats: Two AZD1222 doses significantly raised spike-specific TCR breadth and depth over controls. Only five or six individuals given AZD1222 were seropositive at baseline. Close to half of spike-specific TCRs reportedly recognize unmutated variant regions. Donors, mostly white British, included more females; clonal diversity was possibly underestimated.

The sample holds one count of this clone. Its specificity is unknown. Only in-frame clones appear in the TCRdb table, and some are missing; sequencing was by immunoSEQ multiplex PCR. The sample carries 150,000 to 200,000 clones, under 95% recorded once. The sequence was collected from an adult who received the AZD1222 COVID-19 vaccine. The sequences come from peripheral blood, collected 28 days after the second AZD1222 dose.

The CDR3 region has the DNA TGTGCCAGCTCAAGCTTCGGGACTAGTTTCAATGAGCAGTTCTTC. It specifies CASSSFGTSFNEQFF. This sequence joins TRBV18 and TRBJ2-1, with 8 bases that match TRBD2. Trimming took 5 bases from V and 6 from J; bases not matched to a gene: 9. The CDR3 sequence is 15 residues long. CDR1 and CDR2 from the germline V gene are KGHSH and LQKENI. Filled out from reference TRBV18 and TRBJ2-1, the complete variable domain reads NAGVMQNPRHLVRRRGQEARLRCSPMKGHSHVYWYRQLPEEGLKFMVYLQKENIIDESGMPKERFSAEFPKEGPSILRIQQVVRGDSAAYFCASSSFGTSFNEQFFGPGTRLTVL.